The 9 T cell receptor beta chains in this list originate from one sample, sequenced in a study of blood T cell repertoires in COVID-19. Method: immunoSEQ multiplex PCR; TCRdb's copy keeps in-frame clones and lacks some. Of roughly 410,000 clones listed, roughly 90% are singletons. Sequencing used peripheral blood. Every receptor here comes from a middle-aged man with acute or convalescent COVID-19.

The rearrangement joins TRBV10-3 to TRBJ2-3; D perhaps matches TRBD1 (6 bases). CDR3 length equals 12 residues. V gave up 8 bases and J gave up 0 bases, with 6 bases separating them. CDR1 and CDR2 (germline): ENHRY, SYGVKD. The CDR3 region is CAIGQSTDTQYF. CDR3 nucleotide sequence: TGTGCCATCGGACAGAGCACAGATACGCAGTATTTT.

The chain recombines TRBV5-1 with TRBJ2-2, with 8 bases lining up with TRBD1. CDR3 length: 16 amino acids. Germline V gene data show CDR1 as SGHRS and CDR2 as YFSETQ. Trimming took 2 bases from V and 5 from J; bases not matched to a gene: 8. The DNA for the CDR3 is TGCGCCAGCAGCTTTATCGGCAGGGGGCAAACCGGGGAGCTGTTTTTT. Translation: CASSFIGRGQTGELFF.

As DNA, the CDR3 is TGTGCCAGCAGTAATCCGCAGGGGGAGTCCGAAGAGACCCAGTACTTC. As protein: CASSNPQGESEETQYF. The chain uses TRBV9 and TRBJ2-5, with 7 bases lining up with TRBD1. The CDR3 sequence is 16 residues long. V dropped 5 bases and J dropped 3; count of bases not matched to a gene: 13. Looked up from germline, CDR1 is SGDLS and CDR2 is YYNGEE.

This clone occurred once. The chain has TRBV28 and TRBJ2-5; 8 nucleotides match TRBD2. The CDR3 covers 14 residues. CDR1 is MDHEN and CDR2 is SYDVKM in the germline V gene. Trimming cost V 1 base and J 6 bases; bases outside gene matches: 4. The CDR3 DNA sequence: TGTGCCAGCAGTTTATCGGGAGGGGCGAAGACCCAGTACTTC. It is translated as CASSLSGGAKTQYF. Drawing the rest from reference TRBV28 and TRBJ2-5, the complete variable domain is DVKVTQSSRYLVKRTGEKVFLECVQDMDHENMFWYRQDPGLGLRLIYFSYDVKMKEKGDIPEGYSVSREKKERFSLILESASTNQTSMYLCASSLSGGAKTQYFGPGTRLLVL.

The chain couples TRBV3-1 (or the pseudogene TRBV3-2) to TRBJ1-1; 7 bases agree with TRBD1. J was trimmed by 0 bases and V by 3 bases; bases with no gene match: 4. The germline CDR1 and CDR2 sequences are LGHDT and YNNKEL (reference sequence). The CDR3 sequence is 15 residues long. The CDR3 loop reads CASSHLGTVNTEAFF. CDR3 in DNA: TGTGCCAGCAGCCACCTCGGGACAGTGAACACTGAAGCTTTCTTT.

The chain employs TRBV27 and TRBJ2-3; D is possibly TRBD1 (6 bases). This CDR3 has 15 residues. The V gene's germline CDR1 is MNHEY and CDR2 SMNVEV (reference sequence). V was cut by 2 bases and J by 2 bases, with 11 bases left in between. CDR3 sequence: CASSLPGQPTDTQYF. The CDR3 nucleotides are TGTGCCAGCAGTTTACCCGGACAGCCCACAGATACGCAGTATTTT.

The chain couples TRBV18 to TRBJ2-2; 9 positions match TRBD2. The CDR3 is 17 amino acids. V lost 3 bases to trimming and J lost 5 bases; unmatched junction nucleotides: 10. CDR1 and CDR2 (germline): KGHSH, LQKENI. The DNA of the CDR3 is TGTGCCAGCTCACCGCCGGGACTAGCACGCGGGACCGGGGAGCTGTTTTTT. As protein: CASSPPGLARGTGELFF.

This clone came up a few times. The chain links TRBV7-3 to TRBJ1-2, with 11 bases lining up with TRBD1. This CDR3 has 14 amino acids. V trimming: 4 bases; J trimming: 3 bases; junction bases outside the gene matches: 1. Germline V gene lookup returns CDR1 SGHTA and CDR2 FQGTGA. CDR3 DNA: TGTGCCAGCAGCTGGACAGGGGGCGACTATGGCTACACCTTC. This codes for CASSWTGGDYGYTF.

CDR3 DNA: TGTGCCAGCAGTTACATCAACGAGCAGTACTTC. Translating it yields CASSYINEQYF. The V and J genes are TRBV6-2 or TRBV6-3 and TRBJ2-7; D not resolved. The CDR3 is 11 residues long. V lost 2 bases, J lost 5 bases, and 4 bases lay in between. CDR1 and CDR2 (germline): MNHEY, SVGEGT.